This entry lists 7 T cell receptor beta chains sequenced from one sample in a study of blood T cell repertoires in COVID-19. Using immunoSEQ multiplex PCR, the repertoire was profiled, and TCRdb retains in-frame clones only, with some absent. The sample carries approximately 180,000 clones, over 80% recorded once. Sequencing input: peripheral blood. The receptors here all came from a woman aged 50 to 60 with acute or convalescent COVID-19.

The rearrangement uses TRBV6-5 and TRBJ2-7, with TRBD1 identical over 8 bases. V shed 10 bases, J shed 6 bases, and the junction held 8 bases outside the gene matches. The germline V gene encodes CDR1 MNHEY and CDR2 SVGAGI. The CDR3 runs 12 residues. CDR3 in amino acids: CAIGTGGLEQYF. CDR3 DNA: TGTGCCATCGGAACAGGGGGTCTCGAGCAGTACTTC.

This clone was recorded only once. V and J are TRBV21-1 and TRBJ2-5; the table's D call, TRBD1, was not checked against the DNA. TRBV21-1 counts as a pseudogene. This CDR3 spans 17 amino acids. CDR3 bases: TGTGCCAGCAGCAAAGTACTGACAGGGCGGCCGGGAGAGACCCAGTACTTC. Translated, it gives CASSKVLTGRPGETQYF.

V and J are TRBV7-2 and TRBJ1-5, with no clear D. V lost 1 base and J lost 5, with 9 bases in between. The CDR3 extends over 14 amino acids. Germline-derived CDR1 and CDR2 are SGHTA and FQGNSA. The CDR3, as DNA: TGTGCCAGCAGCTTAGGTCCCGGGGATCAGCCCCAGCATTTT. Residues: CASSLGPGDQPQHF.

V usage is TRBV5-5 and J usage is TRBJ1-1, with D tentatively TRBD1 (6 bases). The CDR3 sequence is 15 residues long. Trimming shortened V by 1 base and J by 5 bases, and 15 bases separated the two germline ends. Germline CDR1 and CDR2: SGHKS and YYEKEE (reference sequence). The CDR3 bases are TGTGCCAGCAGCTTGATTGAAACAGGGATAACTGAAGCTTTCTTT. It translates to CASSLIETGITEAFF.

The chain has TRBV6-5 and TRBJ2-7, with 9 bases fitting TRBD2. V lost 7 bases and J lost 2; bases outside the gene matches: 6. CDR1 MNHEY and CDR2 SVGAGI come from the germline V gene. This CDR3 contains 14 residues. The CDR3 nucleotides are TGTGCCAGCACCCGGGCTAGCGGGACCTACGAGCAGTACTTC. Its protein is CASTRASGTYEQYF.

This clone was observed a single time. The V and J genes are TRBV2 and TRBJ2-2, with 10 bases lining up with TRBD2. Germline assignment: CDR1 SNHLY and CDR2 FYNNEI. V lost 4 bases, J lost 2 bases, and 1 base stayed unmatched. The CDR3 extends over 15 amino acids. CDR3 residues: CASSGTSGNTGELFF. The CDR3 DNA reads as TGTGCCAGCAGTGGGACTAGCGGAAACACCGGGGAGCTGTTTTTT.

The chain employs TRBV4-2 and TRBJ1-2; possibly TRBD1 for D (6 bases). The CDR3 contains 14 residues. Trimming cost V 4 bases and J 2 bases, with 11 bases left between them. Germline loops: CDR1 LGHNA, CDR2 YNFKEQ. The CDR3 nucleotides are TGTGCCAGCAGCCCCCCGACAGGAAACTATGGCTACACCTTC. Protein: CASSPPTGNYGYTF.